These 10 T cell receptor beta chains were all obtained from the same sample, sequenced in a study of long-term antiretroviral therapy in people with HIV. The assay used was immunoSEQ (version v3.0), run at survey level. Method: immunoSEQ multiplex PCR; TCRdb's copy keeps in-frame clones and lacks some. The table records around 21,000 clones, 84% of them present only once. This specimen consisted of unsorted PBMCs, obtained 1.9 years after starting antiretroviral therapy. Receptors were obtained from a woman aged 50 to 60 with HIV.

This sequence joins TRBV21-1 and TRBJ2-7; no check of the table's D call, TRBD2, against the DNA was made. TRBV21-1 is recorded as a pseudogene. The CDR3 totals 17 residues. The CDR3 protein is CASSTRGLGGENYEQYF. Here the CDR3 DNA reads TGTGCCAGCAGCACCCGGGGTCTTGGAGGGGAAAACTACGAGCAGTACTTC.

The V call is TRBV5-1, the J call TRBJ1-1; TRBD1 agrees at 7 bases. CDR3 length: 15 residues. Germline V gives CDR1 SGHRS, CDR2 YFSETQ. Trimming at V came to 4 bases and at J to 1 base, leaving 7 bases not matched to a gene. The CDR3 spells CASSGGQSGNTEAFF. The CDR3 coding sequence is TGCGCCAGCAGCGGGGGACAGTCCGGGAACACTGAAGCTTTCTTT.

In its sample, this clone is large (0.1 to 1%). V usage is TRBV14 and J usage is TRBJ1-1; a possible D gene is TRBD1 (6 bases). Trimming removed 4 bases at V and 0 bases at J, with 15 bases between. Germline V lookup: CDR1 SGHDN, CDR2 FVKESK. The CDR3 is 16 residues long. The CDR3 reads CASSLIGTTMNTEAFF. CDR3 nucleotides: TGTGCCAGCAGCCTGATCGGGACAACTATGAACACTGAAGCTTTCTTT.

The chain couples TRBV4-3 to TRBJ1-6; the D gene is possibly TRBD1 (5 bases). The CDR3 is 17 residues long. Trimming took 0 bases from V and 7 from J, leaving 16 bases between them. Germline CDR1 and CDR2: LGHNA and YSLEER. In nucleotides, the CDR3 is TGCGCCAGCAGCCAAGATCCCCTTGGGGGGATGAATTCACCCCTCCACTTT. Protein: CASSQDPLGGMNSPLHF.

This chain connects TRBV6-6 to TRBJ1-5; possibly TRBD1 for D (5 bases). This CDR3 is built from 14 residues. Deletions cut 6 bases from V and 0 bases from J, with 9 bases between. Germline-derived CDR1 and CDR2 are MNHNY and SVGAGI (reference sequence). DNA of the CDR3: TGTGCCAGCAGCCTGACAGATAGCAATCAGCCCCAGCATTTT. Encoded protein: CASSLTDSNQPQHF.

The chain has TRBV28 and TRBJ2-7; tentatively, D is TRBD1 (5 bases). CDR1 and CDR2 (germline): MDHEN, SYDVKM. The CDR3 sequence is 16 residues long. The ends were cut back, 5 bases at V and 2 bases at J, with 19 bases in the middle. CDR3 protein: CASSAKDRLNAYEQYF. The CDR3 region has the DNA TGTGCCAGCAGTGCTAAAGACAGATTGAATGCCTACGAGCAGTACTTC. The whole variable domain, remainder taken from reference TRBV28 and TRBJ2-7, is DVKVTQSSRYLVKRTGEKVFLECVQDMDHENMFWYRQDPGLGLRLIYFSYDVKMKEKGDIPEGYSVSREKKERFSLILESASTNQTSMYLCASSAKDRLNAYEQYFGPGTRLTVT.

The V call is TRBV5-1, the J call TRBJ1-2; 7 bases agree with TRBD1. Trimming cost V 0 bases and J 0 bases; bases outside gene matches: 5. The CDR3 is made up of 16 amino acids. CDR1 is SGHRS, CDR2 YFSETQ, per germline. CDR3 loop: CASSLGQGDSNYGYTF. The CDR3, as DNA: TGCGCCAGCAGCTTGGGGCAGGGGGATTCTAACTATGGCTACACCTTC.

This clone has just one count. The gene calls are TRBV6-6 and TRBJ2-1; TRBD2 matches 8 bases. The germline gives CDR1 MNHNY, CDR2 SVGAGI (reference sequence). The CDR3 is made up of 14 amino acids. The trim removed 6 bases at V and 9 bases at J, leaving 10 bases unmatched. CDR3 loop: CASRGTRGEVEQFF. CDR3 bases: TGTGCCAGCAGAGGGACTAGAGGGGAGGTTGAGCAGTTCTTC.

This clone was seen a handful of times. This chain links TRBV19 with TRBJ2-7, with D perhaps TRBD1 (8 bases). CDR1 and CDR2 from the germline V gene are LNHDA and SQIVND (reference sequence). Trimming shortened V by 5 bases and J by 5 bases, and 19 bases separated the two germline ends. The CDR3 spans 15 residues. CDR3: CASSPRGGTGHEQYF. In DNA, the CDR3 is TGTGCCAGTAGTCCTCGGGGAGGGACAGGCCACGAGCAGTACTTC. Full variable domain (rest looked up from reference TRBV19 and TRBJ2-7): DGGITQSPKYLFRKEGQNVTLSCEQNLNHDAMYWYRQDPGQGLRLIYYSQIVNDFQKGDIAEGYSVSREKKESFPLTVTSAQKNPTAFYLCASSPRGGTGHEQYFGPGTRLTVT.

The chain couples TRBV28 to TRBJ1-1; no firm D call. Per the germline V gene, CDR1 is MDHEN and CDR2 is SYDVKM. V was trimmed by 4 bases and J by 3 bases, leaving 9 bases between them. The CDR3 sequence is 13 residues long. CDR3 nucleotides: TGTGCCAGCAGTTCAGCGGGGTACACTGAAGCTTTCTTT. Encoded protein: CASSSAGYTEAFF.